This note documents a single T cell receptor (beta chain) sequence. Its antigen remains unidentified. One end of the junction fails to match germline, which may point to a read error. This sample was taken from a study of tumor-infiltrating lymphocytes in primary liver carcinoma (dated by TCRdb to 2016 to 2017). With respect to the entire study: Surgical resection was performed in China between 2015 and March 2016 on four to six patients with histopathologically diagnosed primary liver carcinoma. Of the five patients, three men and two women aged 30 to 69 years, four had hepatocellular carcinoma and one had combined HCC and intrahepatic cholangiocarcinoma. The five patients had tumors of stage T1-T3 N0M0, with maximum diameters ranging from about 4.2 to 10 cm. Each sample produced about 3.5 to 7.13 million productive TCRbeta reads, and read depth showed no significant difference between tissue types. Across five regions of each liver tumor, along with adjacent normal tissue and blood, the study brought together TCRbeta repertoire sequencing, expression microarrays and whole-exome sequencing. A total of around 35 specimens from 5 patients, comprising some 25 tumor regions, 5 adjacent noncancerous liver tissues and 5 peripheral blood samples, were covered by TCRbeta repertoire sequencing. High reproducibility was observed for the technical replicate repertoires, with mean shared-clone rates approximately 0.9 and correlation coefficients above 0.95. Study-level results and caveats: The top 250 clones made up a significantly larger repertoire fraction in tumors than in blood (p = 0.039). Because only the TCR beta chain was sequenced and unpaired alpha chains were not captured, true repertoire diversity is likely underestimated. Bulk unsorted samples precluded comparing CD4+ and CD8+ T cell repertoires. Repertoire overlap was higher between tumor regions (mean about 36%) than tumor-adjacent (17%) or tumor-blood (approximately 14%) pairs, consistent with antigen-driven expansion. With just a few patients in the study, the authors point out that the findings should be validated in a larger study.

There are 14 amino acids in the CDR3, from cysteine to phenylalanine inclusive. The DNA shown is the 42-base CDR3, in frame from base 1. CDR1 is given as SGHNT and CDR2 as YENEEA, both from the germline V gene. Starting from about 550 ng total RNA, TCRbeta-specific cDNA was produced by reverse transcription with a constant-region primer and ProtoScript II reverse transcriptase. TCRbeta libraries were built with three nested multiplex PCR rounds, a slightly modified ARM-PCR procedure. The first two PCR rounds used multiplex TRBV1-TRBV30 forward primers with a Cbeta reverse primer, each for roughly 10 cycles. Sample barcodes and Illumina adapters were added in a final 25-cycle PCR with Deep VentR polymerase. Before sequencing, amplicons between 200 and 500 bp were purified from gel using a QIAquick gel extraction kit. The TCRbeta amplicons were sequenced with 250-bp paired-end reads on an Illumina HiSeq 2500. The authors' analysis ran thus. Trimmomatic v0.33 was used to quality-trim the reads, and FLASH v1.2.11 was used to merge paired reads so that full CDR3 sequences could be recovered. MiGEC v1.2.1b assigned V, D and J germline segments to the rearranged TCRbeta sequences. Clonotype statistics, along with Shannon-Wiener diversity indices, were calculated using VDJtools v1.0.0. To cut down on sampling bias, every analysis after diversity analysis relied on just the 250 most abundant clonotypes from each sample. TCRdb trimmed public reads at Q25 via fastp, called clones via MiXCR and kept in-frame beta chains. Rows with one shared CDR3 protein collapse into an entry with the most common genes and DNA. The authors' filters were not applied to this entry. This sample holds 320,000 or so distinct CDR3 sequences; 65% were observed only once. 9% of the sample is in the top ten clones.

Blood RNA was extracted from unsorted whole blood with TRIzol reagent; germline DNA came from the DNeasy Blood & Tissue kit. Patients had chronic HBV infection and were treatment-naive at sampling. Before surgery, about 3.9 milliliters of peripheral blood were drawn into K2EDTA tubes. Sequencing used peripheral blood. The TCR comes from a man aged 35 to 55 with primary liver carcinoma and hepatitis B virus infection. The chain joins TRBV11-3 to TRBJ1-2, and the D gene may be TRBD1, 5 bases matching. The CDR3 protein: CVSLWEGMICGYTF. The DNA is as follows: TGTGTCAGCTTATGGGAGGGGATGATCTGTGGCTACACCTTC.